The following is a TCR beta chain sequence with its context. Its matching antigen is unknown. The data originate from a study of long-term antiretroviral therapy in people with HIV. Study-wide results and caveats: There were no data on ART adherence, viral resistance or therapy changes, a gap that limits inferences about post-ART repertoire changes. Pre-ART expanded clones dominated the repertoire at every time point. Sampling of blood ran from about 2004 to 2018, and older ART regimens were possibly in use.

Running of the v3.0 immunoSEQ assay took place at survey level. Measured with immunoSEQ multiplex PCR; TCRdb has only the in-frame clones, and not every one. The data hold approximately 32,000 clones, with 82% observed a single time. Germline V gene sequence: CDR1 MDHEN, CDR2 SYDVKM. The CDR3 is made up of 12 amino acids. Trimming cost V 5 bases and J 4 bases, with 6 bases left between them. This TCR came from a man between 18 and 29 years old with HIV. The sample in question was unsorted PBMCs, obtained 0.3 years after starting antiretroviral therapy. This sequence joins TRBV28 and TRBJ2-1; D remains ambiguous. As DNA, the CDR3 is TGTGCCAGCAGTCCCCAGTACAATGAGCAGTTCTTC. Its translation is CASSPQYNEQFF.